These T cell receptor beta chains were read from a single sample in a study of blood T cell repertoires in COVID-19. Clones were read by immunoSEQ multiplex PCR, and TCRdb kept only the in-frame ones, dropping some. Of more than 80,000 clones listed, around 80% are singletons. Source material: peripheral blood. The receptors originated from a woman aged 55-75 years with acute or convalescent COVID-19. Both conserved end residues are part of each CDR3. D genes are given only for firm matches. Clone sizes are given selectively: once, few, many, or a class where the clone is expanded.

j_call v_call clone_size d_call cdr3_aa cdr3_nt
TRBJ1-5 TRBV30 . . CAWSSQGRDQPQHF TGTGCCTGGAGCTCACAGGGACGGGATCAGCCCCAGCATTTT
TRBJ1-5 TRBV28 . TRBD1 CASSGQVRGNQPQHF TGTGCCAGCAGTGGACAGGTACGGGGCAATCAGCCCCAGCATTTT
TRBJ2-3 TRBV24-1 . . CATSDPTAAGTDTQYF TGTGCCACCAGTGATCCAACAGCTGCTGGCACAGATACGCAGTATTTT
TRBJ2-2 TRBV9 . TRBD2 CASSPMGGVAGELFF TGTGCCAGCAGCCCCATGGGAGGGGTCGCCGGGGAGCTGTTTTTT
TRBJ2-3 TRBV5-6 . . CASSFGDTQYF TGTGCCAGCAGCTTCGGAGATACGCAGTATTTT
TRBJ2-7 TRBV27 . . CASSTGGGYEQYF TGTGCCAGCAGTACCGGTGGAGGCTACGAGCAGTACTTC
TRBJ1-3 TRBV10-3 . TRBD1 CAISDRRGSGGRNTIYF TGTGCCATCAGTGATCGACGAGGATCAGGGGGTAGAAACACCATATATTTT
TRBJ2-2 TRBV3-1/TRBV3-2 . . CASSRAPTGELFF TGTGCCAGCAGCCGGGCTCCCACCGGGGAGCTGTTTTTT
TRBJ2-1 TRBV7-9 medium-sized . CASSFVQVLIDEQFF TGTGCCAGCAGCTTTGTACAGGTCCTAATAGATGAGCAGTTCTTC
TRBJ2-1 TRBV7-2 . TRBD2 CASSLGTAGGNNEQFF TGTGCCAGCAGCTTAGGAACGGCGGGGGGGAATAATGAGCAGTTCTTC
TRBJ1-6 TRBV27 . . CASSLEGSSPLHF TGTGCCAGCAGTTTAGAGGGTAGCTCACCCCTCCACTTT
TRBJ2-5 TRBV30 few . CAWRMGVTSRETQYF TGTGCCTGGAGGATGGGGGTGACTAGTCGAGAGACCCAGTACTTC
TRBJ2-1 TRBV4-2 . TRBD2 CASSQDSGGEQFF TGTGCCAGCAGCCAAGATTCGGGGGGTGAGCAGTTCTTC
TRBJ2-3 TRBV2 . . CASSESRSGTDTQYF TGTGCCAGCAGTGAGTCCCGATCGGGCACAGATACGCAGTATTTT
TRBJ1-5 TRBV9 . TRBD1 CASSGQGGSNQPQHF TGTGCCAGCAGCGGACAGGGAGGAAGCAATCAGCCCCAGCATTTT
TRBJ2-5 TRBV6-6 . TRBD2 CASSYSMVAGQETQYF TGTGCCAGCAGTTACTCGATGGTAGCGGGCCAAGAGACCCAGTACTTC
TRBJ2-5 TRBV5-6 . TRBD1 CASSLPTGQETQYF TGTGCCAGCAGCTTGCCGACAGGGCAAGAGACCCAGTACTTC
TRBJ1-6 TRBV3-1/TRBV3-2 . TRBD1 CASSRQGSDSPLHF TGTGCCAGCAGCCGACAGGGGTCGGATTCACCCCTCCACTTT
TRBJ1-2 TRBV13 . TRBD1 CASSPRTGFSYTF TGTGCCAGCAGCCCCAGGACAGGATTCAGCTACACCTTC
TRBJ2-7 TRBV4-2 . . CASSQRRGYEQYF TGTGCCAGCAGCCAACGACGGGGCTACGAGCAGTACTTC
TRBJ2-7 TRBV28 . TRBD2 CASSPGLAGTYEQYF TGTGCCAGCAGTCCGGGACTAGCGGGAACCTACGAGCAGTACTTC
TRBJ2-7 TRBV5-1 . . CASSLRSQGHEQYF TGCGCCAGCAGCTTACGGTCGCAGGGCCACGAGCAGTACTTC
TRBJ1-6 TRBV6-8 . TRBD1 CASRWTGEDSPLHF TGTGCCAGCAGGTGGACAGGAGAAGATTCACCCCTCCACTTT
TRBJ1-6 TRBV20-1 . . CSASPRGANSPLHF TGCAGTGCTAGTCCTAGGGGCGCGAATTCACCCCTCCACTTT